One and the same sample provided the 13 T cell receptor beta chains below, sequenced in a study of T cells in Graves' hyperthyroidism and ophthalmopathy. Amplified regions were TCR beta CDR3 sequences from RNA transcripts. Researchers ran a first-round RT-PCR on the TCR CDR3 using the HTBI primer set. TCRdb called the multiplex PCR reads again in MiXCR, with one record for every CDR3 protein. The sample lists around 340,000 distinct CDR3 sequences, around a fifth occurring once. The specimen was blood. The receptors here all came from a woman aged 45-59 years with Graves' hyperthyroidism.

This clonotype was counted between two and nine times. The J gene is TRBJ2-2, the V gene TRBV10-3; D is unclear. The V end lost 5 bases, the J end lost 1 base, and 8 bases lay between the germline ends. The CDR3 has 14 residues. Germline CDR1 is ENHRY and CDR2 is SYGVKD. The CDR3 DNA follows: TGTGCCATCAGTACAAGCAAGAACACCGGGGAGCTGTTTTTT. Its protein product is CAISTSKNTGELFF.

In its sample, this clonotype was seen many times. The chain is built from TRBV28 and TRBJ2-5; 8 bases agree with TRBD1. This CDR3 region has 15 residues. The trim removed 1 base at V and 5 bases at J, leaving 6 bases unmatched. Per germline, CDR1 MDHEN and CDR2 SYDVKM. As DNA, the CDR3 is TGTGCCAGCAGTTTATCCGGGACAGGCGGGGAGACCCAGTACTTC. Translated: CASSLSGTGGETQYF.

This clonotype was detected many times. V gene TRBV12-3 or TRBV12-4 combines with J gene TRBJ2-3, with D possibly being TRBD2 (5 bases). This CDR3 comprises 15 residues. Trimming shortened V by 3 bases and J by 4 bases, and 14 bases separated the two germline ends. The CDR3 bases are TGTGCCAGCAGTTTTTTTCGAGGGTGGGCAGATACGCAGTATTTT. Translated: CASSFFRGWADTQYF.

V gene TRBV28 combines with J gene TRBJ2-7; TRBD1 matches 11 bases. Germline values: CDR1 MDHEN, CDR2 SYDVKM. V lost 6 bases and J lost 5; bases outside the gene matches: 15. The CDR3 is made up of 17 amino acids. The CDR3 region has the DNA TGTGCCAGCAGCAAAATCCAAGGGACAGGGGGTCATCACGAGCAGTACTTC. It is translated as CASSKIQGTGGHHEQYF.

This clonotype has a count of ten or more. The V call is TRBV30, the J call TRBJ2-7, with D perhaps TRBD1 or TRBD2 (5 bases each). The V and J ends lost 2 bases and 5 bases respectively, with 16 bases between them. Germline V gives CDR1 GTSNPN, CDR2 SVGIG (reference sequence). This CDR3 is built from 14 residues. Here the CDR3 reads CAWSRDLQGNEQYF. The DNA for the CDR3 is TGTGCCTGGAGTCGGGACCTCCAAGGAAACGAGCAGTACTTC.

This clonotype was counted between two and nine times. J is TRBJ1-2 and V is TRBV6-2 or TRBV6-3, with D maybe TRBD1 (6 bases). The CDR3 consists of 13 residues. Germline CDR1 and CDR2: MNHEY and SVGEGT. V shed 3 bases and J shed 4 bases, with 9 bases lying between them. The CDR3 reads CASSYGGPYGYTF. CDR3 in DNA: TGTGCCAGCAGTTATGGGGGGCCCTATGGCTACACCTTC.

This clonotype occurred many times. The chain joins TRBV20-1 to TRBJ2-2; D could derive from TRBD1 or TRBD2 (5 bases each). This CDR3 has 16 residues. Trimming cost V 4 bases and J 0 bases, with 15 bases left between them. Germline CDR1 is DFQATT and CDR2 is SNEGSKA (reference sequence). CDR3 nucleotide sequence: TGCAGTGCTAAGGGGCGGGCAGGATCGAACACCGGGGAGCTGTTTTTT. Translating gives CSAKGRAGSNTGELFF.

At least ten counts were recorded for this clonotype. V gene TRBV7-3 combines with J gene TRBJ2-2; TRBD2 is a possible D gene (7 bases). Trimming cost V 1 base and J 7 bases, with 19 bases left between them. The CDR3 sequence is 17 residues long. Per the germline V gene, CDR1 is SGHTA and CDR2 is FQGTGA. For the CDR3, the DNA is TGTGCCAGCAGCTTAATTCGTACGGGGGGCCATGGCGGGGAGCTGTTTTTT. Translating it yields CASSLIRTGGHGGELFF.

This clonotype showed up many times. This chain connects TRBV6-1 to TRBJ2-3, with TRBD1 matching over 12 bases. Germline trimming cut 7 bases from V and 6 bases from J; bases unmatched to any gene: 5. Germline CDR1 is MNHNS and CDR2 is SASEGT. The CDR3 has 14 amino acids. The CDR3: CASTRDRGPDTQYF. The CDR3, as DNA: TGTGCCAGCACCCGGGACAGGGGGCCGGATACGCAGTATTTT.

This clonotype was picked up many times. V is TRBV30 and J is TRBJ2-2; D gene unclear. V was clipped by 0 bases and J by 7 bases, with 9 bases between them. Germline V CDR1 and CDR2: GTSNPN, SVGIG (reference sequence). The CDR3 is 13 residues long. The CDR3, as DNA: TGTGCCTGGAGTGTACTTTCGGGCGGGGAGCTGTTTTTT. Its protein product is CAWSVLSGGELFF.

Only a few counts were recorded for this clonotype. The V call is TRBV20-1, the J call TRBJ1-5, with D possibly being TRBD1 (6 bases). The CDR3 has 14 amino acids. Deletions cut 2 bases from V and 4 bases from J, with 12 bases between. The germline V gene encodes CDR1 DFQATT and CDR2 SNEGSKA (reference sequence). CDR3 DNA sequence: TGCAGTGCTAGAAAACAGGGAGGGAATCAGCCCCAGCATTTT. Translated, it gives CSARKQGGNQPQHF.

This chain connects TRBV19 to TRBJ2-1, with TRBD2 matching over 10 bases. V was pared by 11 bases and J by 0 bases, with 19 bases of the junction left unmatched. CDR3 size: 19 residues. Per germline, CDR1 LNHDA and CDR2 SQIVND (reference sequence). CDR3: CAGKKAGGFLQSSYNEQFF. The CDR3 region has the DNA TGTGCCGGCAAGAAAGCGGGAGGGTTCCTACAGTCCTCCTACAATGAGCAGTTCTTC.

The chain uses TRBV20-1 and TRBJ2-2, with unresolved D. V was shortened by 0 bases and J by 9 bases, with 14 bases between the two germline ends. From germline, CDR1 is DFQATT and CDR2 SNEGSKA (reference sequence). This CDR3 has 14 residues. The CDR3 protein is CSARDMSKDRELFF. The CDR3 DNA reads TGCAGTGCTAGAGATATGAGCAAAGATAGGGAGCTGTTTTTT.